The clone carrying this TCR beta chain has more than one count but fewer than ten. This sample was taken from a study of graft-versus-host responses after intestinal transplantation. Responder cells labeled with CFSE (roughly 200,000) were co-plated with irradiated stimulator cells labeled with violet dye (roughly 200,000). TCRdb's table, derived via immunoSEQ multiplex PCR, lists solely in-frame clones and lacks some. This sample has roughly 14,000 clones, with 33% found just once. The sample consisted of alloreactive CD8+ T cells from a mixed lymphocyte reaction culture, taken before intestinal transplant. Subset meaning: CFSE-low proliferating T cells sorted from roughly six-day pre-transplant mixed lymphocyte reaction (GvH or HvG direction). The receptor was isolated from a human patient who received an intestinal transplant.

CDR3 residues: CASSFETETQYF. CDR3 coding DNA: TGTGCCAGCAGCTTCGAAACGGAGACGCAGTATTTT. The chain carries TRBV13 and TRBJ2-3, with D uncertain. CDR1 and CDR2 from the germline V gene are PRHDT and FYEKMQ (reference sequence). The CDR3 has 12 residues. Trimming took off 3 bases at V and 9 bases at J, with 10 bases between the two ends. The entire variable domain, with the rest obtained from reference TRBV13 and TRBJ2-3, is as follows: AAGVIQSPRHLIKEKRETATLKCYPIPRHDTVYWYQQGPGQDPQFLISFYEKMQSDKGSIPDRFSAQQFSDYHSELNMSSLELGDSALYFCASSFETETQYFGPGTRLTVL.